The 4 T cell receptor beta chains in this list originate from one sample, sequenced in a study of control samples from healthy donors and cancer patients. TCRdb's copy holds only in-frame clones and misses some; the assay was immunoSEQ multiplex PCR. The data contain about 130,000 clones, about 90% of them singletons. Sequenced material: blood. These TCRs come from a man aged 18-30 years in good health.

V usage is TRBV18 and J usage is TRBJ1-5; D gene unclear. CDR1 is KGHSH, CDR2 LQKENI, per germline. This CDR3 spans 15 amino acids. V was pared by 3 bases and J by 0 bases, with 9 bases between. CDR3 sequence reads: CASSPFGNSNQPQHF. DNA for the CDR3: TGTGCCAGCTCACCTTTCGGTAATAGCAATCAGCCCCAGCATTTT.

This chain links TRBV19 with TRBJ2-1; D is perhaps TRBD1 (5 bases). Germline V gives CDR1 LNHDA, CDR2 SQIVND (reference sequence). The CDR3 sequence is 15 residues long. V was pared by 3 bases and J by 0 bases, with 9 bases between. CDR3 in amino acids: CASSIGQNSYNEQFF. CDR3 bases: TGTGCCAGTAGTATTGGACAAAACTCCTACAATGAGCAGTTCTTC.

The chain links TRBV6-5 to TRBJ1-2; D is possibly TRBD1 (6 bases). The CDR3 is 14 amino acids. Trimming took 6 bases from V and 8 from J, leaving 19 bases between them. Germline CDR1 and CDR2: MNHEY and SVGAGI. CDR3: CASRTRGRVEGYTF. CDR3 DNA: TGTGCCAGCAGGACTAGGGGGAGGGTTGAAGGCTACACCTTC.

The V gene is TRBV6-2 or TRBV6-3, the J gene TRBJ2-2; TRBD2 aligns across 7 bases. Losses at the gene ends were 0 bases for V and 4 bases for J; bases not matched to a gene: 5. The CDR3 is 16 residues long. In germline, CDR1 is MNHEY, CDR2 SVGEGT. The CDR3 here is CASSYSPGGSTGELFF. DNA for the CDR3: TGTGCCAGCAGTTACTCGCCGGGAGGCAGCACCGGGGAGCTGTTTTTT.